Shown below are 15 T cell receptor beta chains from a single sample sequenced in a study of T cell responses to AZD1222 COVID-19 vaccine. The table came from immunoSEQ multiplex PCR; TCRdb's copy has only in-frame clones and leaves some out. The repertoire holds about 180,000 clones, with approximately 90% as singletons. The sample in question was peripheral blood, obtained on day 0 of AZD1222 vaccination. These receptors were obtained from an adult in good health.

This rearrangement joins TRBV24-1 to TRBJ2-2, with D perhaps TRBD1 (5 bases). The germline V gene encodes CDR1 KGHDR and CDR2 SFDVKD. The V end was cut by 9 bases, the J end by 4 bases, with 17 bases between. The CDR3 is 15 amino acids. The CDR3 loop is CATGPLGPTTGELFF. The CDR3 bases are TGTGCCACCGGACCCCTGGGGCCAACCACCGGGGAGCTGTTTTTT.

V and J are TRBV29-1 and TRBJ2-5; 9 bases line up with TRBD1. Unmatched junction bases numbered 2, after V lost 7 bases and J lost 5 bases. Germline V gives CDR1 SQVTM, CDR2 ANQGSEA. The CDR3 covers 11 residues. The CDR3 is CSGTGVETQYF. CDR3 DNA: TGCAGCGGGACAGGGGTGGAGACCCAGTACTTC.

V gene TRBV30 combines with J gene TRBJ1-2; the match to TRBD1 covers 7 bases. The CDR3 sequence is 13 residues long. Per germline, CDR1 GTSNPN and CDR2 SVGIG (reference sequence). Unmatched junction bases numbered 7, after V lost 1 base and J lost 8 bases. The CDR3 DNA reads TGTGCCTGGAGTGAGGGAGGGGGCAGCGGCTACACCTTC. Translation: CAWSEGGGSGYTF.

The CDR3 nucleotides read TGTGCCAGCAGTTTGTCCCTCGCGGTAGCTTTCTTT. Protein product: CASSLSLAVAFF. This chain joins TRBV28 and TRBJ1-1; D is ambiguous. Germline V gene data show CDR1 as MDHEN and CDR2 as SYDVKM. V gave up 3 bases and J gave up 10 bases, with 12 bases separating them. The CDR3 is made up of 12 amino acids.

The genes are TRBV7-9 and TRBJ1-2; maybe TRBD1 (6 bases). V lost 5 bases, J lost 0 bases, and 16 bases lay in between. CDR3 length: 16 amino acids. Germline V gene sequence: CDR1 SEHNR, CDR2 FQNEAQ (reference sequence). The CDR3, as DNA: TGTGCCAGCAGCCTACAGGGAAATCTAGCTAACTATGGCTACACCTTC. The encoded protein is CASSLQGNLANYGYTF. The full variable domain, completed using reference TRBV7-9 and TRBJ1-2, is DTGVSQNPRHKITKRGQNVTFRCDPISEHNRLYWYRQTLGQGPEFLTYFQNEAQLEKSRLLSDRFSAERPKGSFSTLEIQRTEQGDSAMYLCASSLQGNLANYGYTFGSGTRLTVV.

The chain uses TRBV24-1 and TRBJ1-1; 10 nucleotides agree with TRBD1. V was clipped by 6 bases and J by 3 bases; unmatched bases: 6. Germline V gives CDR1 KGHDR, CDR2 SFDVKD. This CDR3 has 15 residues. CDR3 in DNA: TGTGCCACCAGTCGGGACAGGGGTGGTGACACTGAAGCTTTCTTT. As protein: CATSRDRGGDTEAFF.

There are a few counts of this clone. The CDR3 coding sequence is TGTGCCAGCAGCTTTAACCGCCGGGGCTATGGCTACACCTTC. Its translation is CASSFNRRGYGYTF. The rearrangement uses TRBV5-6 and TRBJ1-2; D ambiguous. This CDR3 has 14 residues. Germline V CDR1 and CDR2: SGHDT, YYEEEE. The germline V and J ends were trimmed by 2 bases and 4 bases, with 12 bases remaining between them. The full variable domain, completed using reference TRBV5-6 and TRBJ1-2, is DAGVTQSPTHLIKTRGQQVTLRCSPKSGHDTVSWYQQALGQGPQFIFQYYEEEERQRGNFPDRFSGHQFPNYSSELNVNALLLGDSALYLCASSFNRRGYGYTFGSGTRLTVV.

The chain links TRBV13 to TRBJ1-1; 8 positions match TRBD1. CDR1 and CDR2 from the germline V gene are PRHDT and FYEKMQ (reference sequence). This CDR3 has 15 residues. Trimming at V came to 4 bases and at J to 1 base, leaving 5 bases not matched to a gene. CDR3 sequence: CASSSAGTGNTEAFF. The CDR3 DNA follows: TGTGCCAGCAGCTCGGCCGGGACAGGGAACACTGAAGCTTTCTTT.

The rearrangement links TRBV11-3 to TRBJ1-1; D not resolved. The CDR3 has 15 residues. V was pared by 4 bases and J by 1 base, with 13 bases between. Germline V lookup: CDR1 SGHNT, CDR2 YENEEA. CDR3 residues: CASSSQDEGNTEAFF. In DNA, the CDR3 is TGTGCCAGCAGCTCCCAGGACGAGGGGAACACTGAAGCTTTCTTT.

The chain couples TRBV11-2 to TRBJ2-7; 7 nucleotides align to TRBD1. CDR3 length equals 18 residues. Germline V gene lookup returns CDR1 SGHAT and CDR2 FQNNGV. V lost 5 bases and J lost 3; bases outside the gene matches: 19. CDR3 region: CASSRDGRTGTAYYEQYF. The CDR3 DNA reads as TGTGCCAGCAGCCGAGATGGTAGGACCGGGACAGCATACTACGAGCAGTACTTC.

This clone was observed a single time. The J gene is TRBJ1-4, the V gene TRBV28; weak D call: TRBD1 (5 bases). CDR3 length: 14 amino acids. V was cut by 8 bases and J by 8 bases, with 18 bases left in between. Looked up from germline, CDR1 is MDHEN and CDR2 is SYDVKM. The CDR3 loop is CASCWDPDGEKLFF. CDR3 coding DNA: TGTGCCAGCTGTTGGGACCCGGATGGCGAAAAACTGTTTTTT.

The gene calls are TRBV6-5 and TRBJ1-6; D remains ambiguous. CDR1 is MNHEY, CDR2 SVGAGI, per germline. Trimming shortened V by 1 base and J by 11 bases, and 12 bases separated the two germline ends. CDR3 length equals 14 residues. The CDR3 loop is CASSYFGGGAPLHF. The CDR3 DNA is TGTGCCAGCAGTTACTTCGGAGGCGGGGCACCCCTCCACTTT.

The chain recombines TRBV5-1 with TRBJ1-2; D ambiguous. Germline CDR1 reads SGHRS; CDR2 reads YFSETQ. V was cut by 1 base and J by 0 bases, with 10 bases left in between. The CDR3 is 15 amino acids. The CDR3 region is CASSLSGRANYGYTF. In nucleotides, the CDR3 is TGCGCCAGCAGCTTGTCGGGCAGAGCTAACTATGGCTACACCTTC.

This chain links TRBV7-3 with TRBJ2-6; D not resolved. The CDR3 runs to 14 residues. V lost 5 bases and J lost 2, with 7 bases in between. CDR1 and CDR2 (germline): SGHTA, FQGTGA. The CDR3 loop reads CASSPLPGANVLTF. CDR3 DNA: TGTGCCAGCAGCCCGCTTCCTGGGGCCAACGTCCTGACTTTC. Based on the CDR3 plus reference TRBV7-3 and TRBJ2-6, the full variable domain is GAGVSQTPSNKVTEKGKYVELRCDPISGHTALYWYRQSLGQGPEFLIYFQGTGAADDSGLPNDRFFAVRPEGSVSTLKIQRTERGDSAVYLCASSPLPGANVLTFGAGSRLTVL.

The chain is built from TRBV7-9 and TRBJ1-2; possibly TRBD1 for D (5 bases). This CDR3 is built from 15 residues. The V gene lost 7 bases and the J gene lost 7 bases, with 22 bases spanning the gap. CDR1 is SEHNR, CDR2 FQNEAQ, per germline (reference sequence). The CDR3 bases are TGTGCCAGCAAAGGGGATCCCGGGGTTTCGAGTGGCTACACCTTC. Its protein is CASKGDPGVSSGYTF. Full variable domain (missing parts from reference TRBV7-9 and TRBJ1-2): DTGVSQNPRHKITKRGQNVTFRCDPISEHNRLYWYRQTLGQGPEFLTYFQNEAQLEKSRLLSDRFSAERPKGSFSTLEIQRTEQGDSAMYLCASKGDPGVSSGYTFGSGTRLTVV.